A selection of T cell receptor beta chains follows, all from one sample in a study of blood T cell repertoires in COVID-19. Libraries were prepared by immunoSEQ multiplex PCR; TCRdb keeps only in-frame clonotypes and omits some of them. The sample holds approximately 250,000 clones; 65% to 90% are singletons and the top ten take roughly 5%. Sequencing input: peripheral blood. The receptor set was obtained from a man aged 45-65 years with COVID-19, enrolled during active disease. The CDR3 runs from the conserved cysteine through the conserved F or W. A row's size may be missing; if present it is once, few, many or a size class.

>TRBJ1-1|TRBV5-5|.
CASSRDRGNTEAFF
>TRBJ1-5|TRBV10-3|.
CAIGGENQPQHF
>TRBJ2-1|TRBV19|.
CASSMLAPVGEQFF
>TRBJ2-6|TRBV5-1|.
CASSRTGSGANVLTF
>TRBJ1-1|TRBV2|few
CASNAQGYTEAFF
>TRBJ2-5|TRBV4-2|.
CASSTDRQGAGETQYF
>TRBJ2-5|TRBV6-5|.
CASSYGLWGGETQYF
>TRBJ1-1|TRBV3-1/TRBV3-2|.
CASSQDTYEAFF
>TRBJ1-2|TRBV3-1/TRBV3-2|.
CASSREDPNYGYTF
>TRBJ1-1|TRBV5-1|.
CASFPGQGNTEAFF
>TRBJ1-5|TRBV6-5|few
CASSYSFNQPQHF
>TRBJ2-5|TRBV2|.
CASSPIVGAGGQGQETQYF
>TRBJ2-1|TRBV3-1/TRBV3-2|.
CASSQGTLLAGGLEFF
>TRBJ2-3|TRBV7-6|.
CASSLVGGPSTDTQYF
>TRBJ2-5|TRBV7-2|.
CASSLRQLQETQYF
>TRBJ1-2|TRBV7-6|.
CASSPLDRDGYTF
>TRBJ1-3|TRBV6-5|.
CASSSGQGSSGNTIYF
>TRBJ1-5|TRBV25-1|.
CASSATGQGSQPQHF
>TRBJ2-5|TRBV6-5|.
CASRYRGAETQYF
>TRBJ1-2|TRBV10-3|.
CAISGGQGGYTF
>TRBJ1-6|TRBV2|.
CASSEGGEYSPLHF
>TRBJ2-7|TRBV13|.
CASTIQGVSVEQYF
>TRBJ1-2|TRBV6-5|.
CASSYSRGYGYTF
>TRBJ2-7|TRBV6-2/TRBV6-3|.
CASSYTGNEQYF
>TRBJ2-3|TRBV5-4|.
CASSLNRVDTQYF
>TRBJ1-4|TRBV5-1|.
CASSPGQGSSEKLFF
>TRBJ1-1|TRBV5-1|.
CASGQGMDTEAFF
>TRBJ1-5|TRBV6-2/TRBV6-3|.
CASSFSQFNQPQHF
>TRBJ1-6|TRBV28|.
CASSFGFTPLHF
>TRBJ1-2|TRBV3-1/TRBV3-2|.
CASSQGGVQGFYGYTF
>TRBJ1-6|TRBV7-2|.
CASSLRGQFNSPLHF
>TRBJ1-4|TRBV4-2|.
CASSQFPDRGGEKLFF
>TRBJ1-5|TRBV29-1|once
CSAGTGNQPQHF
>TRBJ2-7|TRBV29-1|.
CSVGSGAYEQYF
>TRBJ1-1|TRBV6-6|.
CASRPPQDFRAFF
>TRBJ2-7|TRBV6-2/TRBV6-3|.
CASSYSSGGRFEQYF
>TRBJ1-1|TRBV9|once
CASSAGQRNTEAFF
>TRBJ2-3|TRBV7-3|.
CASSLGGEDTQYF
>TRBJ2-7|TRBV6-5|.
CASSYPGQGAYEQYF
>TRBJ2-3|TRBV19|.
CASSKAGGPTDTQYF
>TRBJ2-2|TRBV11-2|.
CASSFHREIGELFF
>TRBJ1-3|TRBV30|.
CAWSPGLISSGNTIYF
>TRBJ2-4|TRBV3-1/TRBV3-2|.
CASSQGTGGRNIQYF
>TRBJ1-2|TRBV15|.
CATSRVRPEEGYTF
>TRBJ1-1|TRBV10-3|few
CAISQGAYWEAFF
>TRBJ2-1|TRBV2|.
CASRFRRGDEQFF
>TRBJ2-1|TRBV3-1/TRBV3-2|.
CASSPSGGNWDEQFF
>TRBJ2-2|TRBV2|.
CASKVEVGRELFF
>TRBJ1-2|TRBV23-1|.
CASSQYSSDRGHVSNYGYTF
>TRBJ1-2|TRBV15|.
CATSRDLNYGYTF
>TRBJ2-7|TRBV6-5|.
CASRPTNRDYEQYF
>TRBJ2-5|TRBV7-2|.
CASSYSGGAGETQYF